One and the same sample provided the 5 T cell receptor beta chains below, sequenced in a study of cytomegalovirus exposure and HLA in healthy donors. The study ran its PCR with 60 Vbeta and 13 Jbeta primers. Some clones are missing from TCRdb's copy, which holds only in-frame ones; the method was immunoSEQ multiplex PCR. The sample lists approximately 150,000 clones, about 64% occurring once. The specimen was PBMCs. The receptor source for this set is a woman aged 60-70 years in good health and CMV-seropositive.

This chain connects TRBV7-2 to TRBJ2-2; 9 bases line up with TRBD2. The V gene end was trimmed by 5 bases and the J gene end by 6 bases; junction bases not matched to a gene: 10. Germline lookup yields CDR1 SGHTA and CDR2 FQGNSA. The CDR3 runs to 16 residues. The CDR3 loop reads CASSVSGRIGAGELFF. As DNA, the CDR3 is TGTGCCAGCAGCGTTAGCGGGAGAATCGGGGCCGGGGAGCTGTTTTTT. The variable domain in full, completed from reference TRBV7-2 and TRBJ2-2, reads GAGVSQSPSNKVTEKGKDVELRCDPISGHTALYWYRQSLGQGLEFLIYFQGNSAPDKSGLPSDRFSAERTGGSVSTLTIQRTQQEDSAVYLCASSVSGRIGAGELFFGEGSRLTVL.

The rearrangement joins TRBV5-6 to TRBJ1-2, with unresolved D. This CDR3 spans 14 amino acids. Per the germline V gene, CDR1 is SGHDT and CDR2 is YYEEEE. V lost 2 bases to trimming and J lost 4 bases, with 12 bases between them. The CDR3 sequence is CASSLVSRGYGYTF. The CDR3 nucleotides are TGTGCCAGCAGCTTAGTTTCACGGGGCTATGGCTACACCTTC. The variable domain in full, completed from reference TRBV5-6 and TRBJ1-2, reads DAGVTQSPTHLIKTRGQQVTLRCSPKSGHDTVSWYQQALGQGPQFIFQYYEEEERQRGNFPDRFSGHQFPNYSSELNVNALLLGDSALYLCASSLVSRGYGYTFGSGTRLTVV.

The chain recombines TRBV2 with TRBJ2-7; 9 bases are a match to TRBD2. Germline-derived CDR1 and CDR2 are SNHLY and FYNNEI. The CDR3 length is 14 residues. V shed 8 bases, J shed 4 bases, and the junction held 9 bases outside the gene matches. CDR3 in amino acids: CASLPATSGYEQYF. CDR3 DNA: TGTGCCAGCCTCCCGGCTACTAGCGGGTACGAGCAGTACTTC.

The chain uses TRBV28 and TRBJ2-7; 7 positions agree with TRBD2. The trim removed 5 bases at V and 3 bases at J, leaving 10 bases unmatched. This CDR3 is built from 15 residues. CDR1 is MDHEN and CDR2 is SYDVKM in the germline V gene. The CDR3 nucleotides read TGTGCCAGCAGTCCTCCAAGAGGACTAGTCTACGAGCAGTACTTC. Translated, it gives CASSPPRGLVYEQYF.

This clone was detected only a few times. The chain links TRBV7-3 to TRBJ2-1, with 10 bases matching TRBD2. This CDR3 comprises 15 residues. J gave up 4 bases and V 5 bases, and 5 bases lay outside the gene matches. CDR1 is SGHTA and CDR2 is FQGTGA in the germline V gene. The CDR3 region has the DNA TGTGCCAGCAGCCTTGGACTAGCGGCTTACAATGAGCAGTTCTTC. Translated: CASSLGLAAYNEQFF.